This T cell receptor beta chain appears in the sequencing data of a study of blood T cell repertoires in COVID-19. TCRdb keeps only in-frame clones here, not all; method: immunoSEQ multiplex PCR. The sample comprises about 270,000 clones, 81% of which are singletons, and 2.5% to 3.5% rests with the top ten. The length of the CDR3 is 15 residues. Germline lookup yields CDR1 SGHVS and CDR2 FQNEAQ. V shed 5 bases and J 7 bases; nucleotides not matched to a gene: 7. This clone was seen a few times. The chain uses TRBV7-8 and TRBJ2-4; 11 nucleotides match TRBD2. The sequenced material came from peripheral blood. This sequence originates from a woman aged 55-75 years with active or convalescent COVID-19. In DNA form, the CDR3 reads TGTGCCAGCAGCACGTCTAGCGGGGGGATCAACATTCAGTACTTC. It encodes CASSTSSGGINIQYF.